The 12 T cell receptor beta chains below all came from one sample that was sequenced in a study of shared clonotypes between healthy human individuals. Profiling relied on immunoSEQ multiplex PCR, and the TCRdb table lists in-frame clones only, not all of them. The top ten hold roughly 24% of the sample, which has more than 550,000 clones, about 90% seen once. Naivety among CD8 cells was defined by CD45RO negativity and positive CCR7 selection, thereby excluding terminally differentiated effector memory CD45RA+ cells. The sample comprised naive CD8+ T cells sorted from blood. These receptors were obtained from a young man in good health.

The V and J genes are TRBV7-9 and TRBJ1-1; unclear D gene. The germline V and J ends were trimmed by 1 base and 1 base, with 7 bases remaining between them. The CDR3 sequence is 14 residues long. The germline CDR1 and CDR2 sequences are SEHNR and FQNEAQ (reference sequence). CDR3 residues: CASSLVLGNTEAFF. The CDR3 DNA follows: TGTGCCAGCAGCTTAGTATTGGGGAACACTGAAGCTTTCTTT.

The CDR3 DNA is TGTGCCAGCAGCTTGGGAGATCTATTCTATGGCTACACCTTC. This sequence encodes CASSLGDLFYGYTF. The chain recombines TRBV5-6 with TRBJ1-2, with D unclear. CDR1 and CDR2 from the germline V gene are SGHDT and YYEEEE. The V and J ends lost 0 bases and 4 bases respectively, with 10 bases between them. The CDR3 totals 14 residues.

The chain uses TRBV29-1 and TRBJ2-2; 7 bases are shared with TRBD1. This CDR3 spans 14 amino acids. The germline V gene encodes CDR1 SQVTM and CDR2 ANQGSEA. V trimming: 5 bases; J trimming: 6 bases; junction bases outside the gene matches: 9. The CDR3 spells CSVTRQGRAGELFF. Here the CDR3 DNA reads TGCAGCGTTACCCGACAGGGAAGGGCCGGGGAGCTGTTTTTT.

The chain has TRBV10-2 and TRBJ2-1, with 8 bases matching TRBD2. The length of the CDR3 is 14 residues. Trimming removed 5 bases from V and 5 bases from J; junction bases left unmatched: 5. Germline CDR1 WSHSY, CDR2 SAAADI. The CDR3 region has the DNA TGCGCCAGCAGTCCCCTAGCGGGCAACAATGAGCAGTTCTTC. It translates to CASSPLAGNNEQFF.

The rearrangement joins TRBV7-8 to TRBJ2-2, with a tentative D call TRBD2 (5 bases). Trimming took off 3 bases at V and 0 bases at J, with 8 bases between the two ends. Germline assignment: CDR1 SGHVS and CDR2 FQNEAQ. The CDR3 runs 15 residues. The CDR3 DNA reads TGTGCCAGCAGCTTCAGCGGAACGAACACCGGGGAGCTGTTTTTT. Its protein product is CASSFSGTNTGELFF.

The J gene is TRBJ2-7, the V gene TRBV28; perhaps TRBD2 as D (6 bases). Trimming removed 3 bases from V and 3 bases from J, with 15 bases in between. CDR3 length: 15 amino acids. Germline CDR1 reads MDHEN; CDR2 reads SYDVKM. This chain's CDR3 is CASSFLSAGGYEQYF. The CDR3, as DNA: TGTGCCAGCAGTTTCCTATCGGCCGGGGGCTACGAGCAGTACTTC.

The rearrangement links TRBV7-9 to TRBJ2-7; 7 bases map to TRBD1. Per the germline V gene, CDR1 is SEHNR and CDR2 is FQNEAQ (reference sequence). Trimming cost V 4 bases and J 4 bases; bases outside gene matches: 7. The CDR3 contains 14 residues. In nucleotides, the CDR3 is TGTGCCAGCAGCTCGACGGGACAGTCTTACGAGCAGTACTTC. Protein product: CASSSTGQSYEQYF.

This clone was picked up a small number of times. V and J are TRBV10-3 and TRBJ1-1; a weak D match, TRBD1 (6 bases). The CDR3 totals 14 residues. CDR1 ENHRY and CDR2 SYGVKD come from the germline V gene. Trimming stripped 3 bases from V and 2 bases from J, with 10 bases between. The CDR3 sequence is CAISEGQFNTEAFF. The CDR3 bases are TGTGCCATCAGTGAAGGACAGTTCAACACTGAAGCTTTCTTT.

This clone was counted a single time. The chain joins TRBV4-1 to TRBJ2-7, with D perhaps given as TRBD1 or TRBD2 (5 bases each). There are 16 residues in the CDR3. Germline CDR1 reads MGHRA; CDR2 reads YSYEKL. Trimming left V 0 bases short and J 0 bases short, with 12 bases between. The CDR3 region has the DNA TGCGCCAGCAGCCAAGATCCGCGTGGGGGCTCCTACGAGCAGTACTTC. Its protein is CASSQDPRGGSYEQYF.

V gene TRBV19 combines with J gene TRBJ1-4, with D possibly TRBD1 on 5 matching bases. Germline V gene data show CDR1 as LNHDA and CDR2 as SQIVND (reference sequence). Trimming left V 5 bases short and J 4 bases short, with 11 bases between. The CDR3 consists of 14 residues. The CDR3 bases are TGTGCCAGTAGTGTCGGGACTCTTAATGAAAAACTGTTTTTT. This translates into CASSVGTLNEKLFF.

The chain carries TRBV29-1 and TRBJ2-1; no firm D call. This CDR3 has 13 amino acids. V shed 3 bases and J shed 3 bases, with 9 bases lying between them. CDR1 and CDR2 from the germline V gene are SQVTM and ANQGSEA. CDR3 amino acids: CSVDRLGYNEQFF. For the CDR3, the DNA is TGCAGCGTTGACCGTCTGGGCTACAATGAGCAGTTCTTC.

The chain has TRBV6-5 and TRBJ2-7; 9 bases fit TRBD2. CDR1 and CDR2 (germline): MNHEY, SVGAGI. This CDR3 has 13 residues. Trimming removed 6 bases from V and 6 bases from J; junction bases left unmatched: 6. CDR3 DNA sequence: TGTGCCAGCAGCCCGGGACTAGCCAGCGAGCAGTACTTC. Amino acids: CASSPGLASEQYF.